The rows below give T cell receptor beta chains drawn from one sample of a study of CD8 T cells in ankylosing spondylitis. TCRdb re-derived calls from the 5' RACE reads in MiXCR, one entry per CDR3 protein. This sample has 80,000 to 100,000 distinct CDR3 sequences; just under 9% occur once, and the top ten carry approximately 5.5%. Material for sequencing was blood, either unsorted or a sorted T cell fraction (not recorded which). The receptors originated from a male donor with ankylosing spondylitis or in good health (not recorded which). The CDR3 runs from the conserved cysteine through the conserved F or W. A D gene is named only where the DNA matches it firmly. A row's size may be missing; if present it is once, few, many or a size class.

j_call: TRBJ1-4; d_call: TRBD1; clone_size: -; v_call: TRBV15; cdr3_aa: CATSRDVLDTFRMQGELFF; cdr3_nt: TGTGCCACCAGCAGAGATGTGCTGGACACGTTCCGGATGCAGGGGGAACTGTTTTTT
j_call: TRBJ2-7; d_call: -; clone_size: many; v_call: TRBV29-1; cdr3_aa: CSVEEGKVQYF; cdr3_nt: TGCAGCGTTGAAGAAGGTAAAGTACAGTACTTC
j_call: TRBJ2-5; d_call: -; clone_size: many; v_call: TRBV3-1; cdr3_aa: CASSQDLVQYF; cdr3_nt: TGTGCCAGCAGCCAAGATTTGGTCCAGTACTTC
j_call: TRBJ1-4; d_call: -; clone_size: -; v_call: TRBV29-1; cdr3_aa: CSVVVGLEEKLFF; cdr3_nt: TGCAGCGTTGTTGTGGGGCTGGAGGAAAAACTGTTTTTT
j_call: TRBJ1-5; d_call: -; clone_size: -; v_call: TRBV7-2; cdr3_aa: CASSPPPGSLPGSQHF; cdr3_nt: TGTGCCAGCAGCCCCCCACCGGGATCCTTACCTGGGTCCCAGCATTTT
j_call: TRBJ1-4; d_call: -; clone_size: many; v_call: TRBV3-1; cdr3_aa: CASSQGAGRTNEKLFF; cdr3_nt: TGTGCCAGCAGCCAAGGGGCCGGGCGAACTAATGAAAAACTGTTTTTT
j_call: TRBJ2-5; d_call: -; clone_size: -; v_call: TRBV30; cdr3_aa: CAGNRGNQETQYF; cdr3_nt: TGTGCTGGCAATCGGGGAAACCAAGAGACCCAGTACTTC
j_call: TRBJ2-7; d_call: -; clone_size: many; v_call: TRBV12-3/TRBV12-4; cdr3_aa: CASSFGRANYEQYF; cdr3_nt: TGTGCCAGCAGTTTCGGCAGGGCCAATTACGAGCAGTACTTC
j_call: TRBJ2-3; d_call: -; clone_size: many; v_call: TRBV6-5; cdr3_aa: CASSYSGLRRSVDTQYF; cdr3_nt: TGTGCCAGCAGTTACTCGGGGCTACGTCGATCCGTGGATACGCAGTATTTT
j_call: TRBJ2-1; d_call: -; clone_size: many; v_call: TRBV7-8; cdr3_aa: CASVGGDKKNEQFF; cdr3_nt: TGTGCCAGCGTGGGGGGAGATAAAAAAAATGAGCAGTTCTTC
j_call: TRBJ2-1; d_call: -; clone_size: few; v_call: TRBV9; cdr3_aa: CASSVGPDYNEQFF; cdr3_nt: TGTGCCAGCAGCGTAGGTCCAGATTACAATGAGCAGTTCTTC
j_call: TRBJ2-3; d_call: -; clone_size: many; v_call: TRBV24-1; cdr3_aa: CATSDLSRPGVNTQYF; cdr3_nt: TGTGCCACCAGTGATTTGAGCCGTCCGGGAGTGAATACGCAGTATTTT
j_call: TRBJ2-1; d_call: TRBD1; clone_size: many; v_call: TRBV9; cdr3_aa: CASRTGTGVNEQFF; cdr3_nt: TGTGCCAGCAGGACCGGGACAGGGGTTAATGAGCAGTTCTTC
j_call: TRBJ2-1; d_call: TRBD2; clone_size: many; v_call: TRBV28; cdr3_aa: CASSKKRGYNEQFF; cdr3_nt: TGTGCCAGCAGTAAAAAGCGGGGATACAATGAGCAGTTCTTC
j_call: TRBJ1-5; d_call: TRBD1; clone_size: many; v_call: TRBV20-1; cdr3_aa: CSAPKQGSNQPQHF; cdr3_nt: TGCAGTGCCCCGAAACAGGGGAGCAATCAGCCCCAGCATTTT
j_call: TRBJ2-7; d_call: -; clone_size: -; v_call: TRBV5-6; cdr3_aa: CASSFPPPGEQYF; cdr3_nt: TGTGCCAGCAGCTTCCCACCACCGGGGGAGCAGTACTTC
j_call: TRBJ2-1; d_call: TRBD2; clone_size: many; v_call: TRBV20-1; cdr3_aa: CSARDGLAGGLEQFF; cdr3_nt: TGCAGTGCTAGAGATGGACTAGCGGGGGGGCTTGAGCAGTTCTTC
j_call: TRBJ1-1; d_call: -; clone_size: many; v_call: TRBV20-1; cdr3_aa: CSARSDAWNTEAFF; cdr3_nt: TGCAGTGCTAGGTCTGACGCATGGAACACTGAAGCTTTCTTT
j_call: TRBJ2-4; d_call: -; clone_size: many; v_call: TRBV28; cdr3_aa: CASSSRPPPFKNIQYF; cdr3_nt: TGTGCCAGCAGTTCTCGGCCACCGCCATTCAAAAACATTCAGTACTTC